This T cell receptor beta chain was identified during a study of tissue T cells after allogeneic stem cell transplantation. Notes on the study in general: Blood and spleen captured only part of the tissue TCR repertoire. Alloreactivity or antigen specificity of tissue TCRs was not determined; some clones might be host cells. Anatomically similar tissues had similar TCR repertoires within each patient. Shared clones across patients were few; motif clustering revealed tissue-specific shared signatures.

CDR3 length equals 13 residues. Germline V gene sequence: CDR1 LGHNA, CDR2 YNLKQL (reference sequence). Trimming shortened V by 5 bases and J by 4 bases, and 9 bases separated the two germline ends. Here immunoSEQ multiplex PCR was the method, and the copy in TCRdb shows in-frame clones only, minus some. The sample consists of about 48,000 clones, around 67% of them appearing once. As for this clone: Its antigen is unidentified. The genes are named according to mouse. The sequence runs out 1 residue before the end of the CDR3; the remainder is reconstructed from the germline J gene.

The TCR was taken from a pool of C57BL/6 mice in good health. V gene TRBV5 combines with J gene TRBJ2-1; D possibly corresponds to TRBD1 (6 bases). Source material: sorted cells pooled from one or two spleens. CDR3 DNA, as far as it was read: TGTGCCAGCAGCGGGGGACAATATGCTGAGCAGTTC. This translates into CASSGGQYAEQF. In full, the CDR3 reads CASSGGQYAEQFF.